This T cell receptor beta chain was identified during a study of T cell repertoires in cytomegalovirus infection. Germline-derived CDR1 and CDR2 are SGHTA and FQGNSA. Deletions cut 5 bases from V and 4 bases from J, with 11 bases between. This CDR3 is built from 13 residues. TCRdb redid the calling of the reads with MiXCR, one entry per CDR3 protein. The sample holds around 300,000 distinct CDR3 sequences, over 7.5% seen once. This clonotype has ten or more counts. The chain carries TRBV7-2 and TRBJ2-5; D possibly corresponds to TRBD2 (6 bases). The origin of this receptor is a human donor in good health (CMV status not recorded). Some clones in this sample may be carry-over from other donors' samples. The sequenced sample consisted of PBMCs. CDR3 protein: CASSPGGVETQYF. The CDR3 DNA reads TGTGCCAGCAGCCCCGGCGGGGTAGAGACCCAGTACTTC.